This T cell receptor beta chain was sequenced in a study of blood T cell repertoires in COVID-19 (dated by TCRdb to 2019 to 2021). Notes on the research overall: Samples covering the acute and convalescent phases of COVID-19 were provided by collaborators in the United States, Italy and Spain. Deeply sampled blood TCRbeta repertoires from subjects exposed to, actively infected with, or recovered from COVID-19 were included in the dataset. HLA class I and class II types, where available, came from metadata supplied by the sample provider rather than from assay-based typing. Samples came from the ongoing ImmuneRACE study (first 160 participants) plus 1,254 subjects from 6 global collaborators. The material from the prospective study consisted of cDNA or gDNA derived from T cells, B-cell-depleted T cells, or PBMCs. The repertoires were made available in a free public database intended to serve as a resource for research on the immune response to SARS-CoV-2. Nearly every sample came with metadata listing a de-identified subject ID, COVID-19 status, age in years and sex. Summary of the overall study and its limitations: The quantity of clinical and demographic metadata differed by source and by participant and was supplied without curation.

On this clone itself: Its target antigen remains unknown. Base qualities are not provided; no much larger clone lies one nucleotide away.

TCRbeta CDR3 regions were amplified from genomic DNA using the immunoSEQ Assay, a bias-controlled multiplex PCR. The original methods were these. Nucleated cell counts per sample were estimated from amplification of reference gene primers within the assay. To quantify the absolute abundance of each unique TCRbeta CDR3 rearrangement, sequence reads were collapsed and filtered. Productive Simpson clonality was computed per sample as the square root of Simpson's diversity index over productive rearrangements. Entries here come from immuneACCESS through TCRdb and include only in-frame sequences with V and J called. Some clones fail to appear in such tables; in the studies checked, an unresolved V gene covers under half of the shortfall, and the cause of the remainder is unknown. V and J calls and clone size are as listed in that table; D and trimming were resolved from the DNA. The sample contains roughly 460,000 clones, about 87% of them found a single time. Around 0.92% of the sample is held by the ten biggest clonotypes.

One collaborating source in Seattle enrolled patients during active infection and followed them longitudinally through the course of disease. The collaborating institutions used their own protocols to collect whole blood in K2EDTA tubes. Collaborator samples were shipped for TCRbeta analysis as frozen whole blood, isolated PBMCs, or DNA extracted from either sample type. The V end loses 2 bases and the J end loses 4 bases, and a stretch of 9 bases separates them. From cysteine to phenylalanine, the CDR3 is 13 amino acids long. The read is trimmed to its CDR3 DNA, 39 bases read in frame from base 1. Based on the germline V gene (reference sequence), the CDR1 and CDR2 sequences are SGHKS and YYEKEE.

The specimen sequenced was peripheral blood. Here the chain combines TRBV5-5 and TRBJ1-1, with the D gene uncertain. The origin of this receptor is a man aged 18 to 35 with COVID-19, enrolled during active disease. The CDR3 reads CASSFTWATEAFF. The DNA reads as follows: TGTGCCAGCAGCTTTACGTGGGCCACTGAAGCTTTCTTT.